Following are 28 T cell receptor beta chains from one sample sequenced in a study of immune evolution from preneoplasia to lung adenocarcinoma. Data came from immunoSEQ multiplex PCR; TCRdb stores just in-frame clones and leaves some out. The table shows approximately 4,900 clones, with about four fifths occurring only once. Material: FFPE normal lung tissue adjacent to the tumor. The source of these receptors is a person aged 50 to 70 with lung adenocarcinoma.

This clone was recorded once. The chain is built from TRBV27 and TRBJ1-4; tentatively, D is TRBD1 (6 bases). Germline values: CDR1 MNHEY, CDR2 SMNVEV (reference sequence). This CDR3 has 14 residues. The germline V and J ends were trimmed by 4 bases and 6 bases, with 12 bases remaining between them. The CDR3 reads CASSSGHSDEKLFF. CDR3 bases: TGTGCCAGCAGTTCGGGACACTCGGATGAAAAACTGTTTTTT.

The CDR3 here is CASSLEGLPTDTQYF. In nucleotides, the CDR3 is TGCGCCAGCAGCTTGGAAGGGCTACCCACAGATACGCAGTATTTT. The J gene is TRBJ2-3, the V gene TRBV5-1; D is unresolved. This CDR3 has 15 residues. Germline values: CDR1 SGHRS, CDR2 YFSETQ. V lost 0 bases to trimming and J lost 2 bases, with 10 bases between them.

This clone was observed a handful of times. The V and J genes are TRBV15 and TRBJ2-3; a possible D gene is TRBD2 (6 bases). The CDR3 extends over 14 amino acids. Germline lookup yields CDR1 LNHNV and CDR2 YYDKDF (reference sequence). V lost 8 bases, J lost 2 bases, and 14 bases lay in between. CDR3 loop: CATSPGLPTDTQYF. The CDR3 DNA reads TGTGCCACCTCGCCGGGACTTCCCACAGATACGCAGTATTTT.

This clone was seen a handful of times. V usage is TRBV6-5 and J usage is TRBJ2-2; D is unclear. The germline V gene encodes CDR1 MNHEY and CDR2 SVGAGI. V lost 5 bases, J lost 7 bases, and 14 bases lay in between. This CDR3 has 14 amino acids. The CDR3 DNA follows: TGTGCCAGCAGTCGTACGCTTCTAGGCGGGGAGCTGTTTTTT. This codes for CASSRTLLGGELFF.

This clone occurred a few times. CDR3 residues: CASSLEMGPRETQYF. As DNA, the CDR3 is TGTGCCAGCAGCCTCGAAATGGGGCCCAGGGAGACCCAGTACTTC. J is TRBJ2-5 and V is TRBV27; D possibly corresponds to TRBD1 (5 bases). Trimming pared 6 bases from V and 5 bases from J, leaving 19 bases between. The CDR3 contains 15 residues. Germline V CDR1 and CDR2: MNHEY, SMNVEV (reference sequence).

This chain uses TRBV6-5 with TRBJ2-5; D gene ambiguous. CDR1 is MNHEY, CDR2 SVGAGI, per germline. V lost 6 bases to trimming and J lost 5 bases, with 13 bases between them. The CDR3 runs 13 residues. CDR3 amino acids: CASRSGPEETQYF. In nucleotides, the CDR3 is TGTGCCAGCAGGTCCGGGCCGGAGGAGACCCAGTACTTC.

The chain couples TRBV28 to TRBJ2-7; a weak D match, TRBD1 (6 bases). Looked up from germline, CDR1 is MDHEN and CDR2 is SYDVKM. There are 13 residues in the CDR3. Trimming cost V 6 bases and J 2 bases, with 11 bases left between them. CDR3: CASRKRDTYEQYF. CDR3 DNA: TGTGCCAGCAGAAAAAGGGACACCTACGAGCAGTACTTC. Combining the CDR3 with reference TRBV28 and TRBJ2-7 gives the whole variable domain DVKVTQSSRYLVKRTGEKVFLECVQDMDHENMFWYRQDPGLGLRLIYFSYDVKMKEKGDIPEGYSVSREKKERFSLILESASTNQTSMYLCASRKRDTYEQYFGPGTRLTVT.

V gene TRBV5-1 combines with J gene TRBJ1-1; 9 positions agree with TRBD1. The germline V gene has CDR1 SGHRS and CDR2 YFSETQ. This CDR3 comprises 14 residues. Unmatched junction bases numbered 7, after V lost 6 bases and J lost 4 bases. The CDR3 sequence is CASTSGTGTTEAFF. CDR3 coding DNA: TGCGCCAGCACCTCTGGGACAGGGACCACTGAAGCTTTCTTT.

V usage is TRBV7-2 and J usage is TRBJ2-3; D unclear. The CDR3 runs to 13 residues. Trimming cost V 5 bases and J 6 bases, with 12 bases left between them. From germline, CDR1 is SGHTA and CDR2 FQGNSA. The CDR3 sequence: CASSPYVVDTQYF. CDR3 nucleotide sequence: TGTGCCAGCAGCCCCTACGTAGTGGATACGCAGTATTTT.

V is TRBV5-6 and J is TRBJ2-3; D is perhaps TRBD1 (6 bases). The ends were cut back, 3 bases at V and 2 bases at J, with 13 bases in the middle. Per germline, CDR1 SGHDT and CDR2 YYEEEE. CDR3 length equals 15 residues. CDR3 protein: CASSSDRSNTDTQYF. CDR3 nucleotides: TGTGCCAGCAGCTCCGACAGGTCTAACACAGATACGCAGTATTTT.

The J gene is TRBJ2-1, the V gene TRBV7-3, with D hard to call. Trimming left V 3 bases short and J 0 bases short, with 9 bases between. Germline V gene sequence: CDR1 SGHTA, CDR2 FQGTGA. This CDR3 is 15 amino acids long. The CDR3 DNA follows: TGTGCCAGCAGCTTGTCTGGGGACTCCTACAATGAGCAGTTCTTC. It codes for CASSLSGDSYNEQFF.

This clone was seen just once. The genes are TRBV5-4 and TRBJ2-7; the D is unclear. The CDR3 spans 11 residues. V was cut by 0 bases and J by 5 bases, with 3 bases left in between. Per the germline V gene, CDR1 is SGHNT and CDR2 is YYREEE (reference sequence). CDR3 sequence reads: CASSLGNEQYF. The CDR3 bases are TGTGCCAGCAGCTTGGGGAACGAGCAGTACTTC.

The CDR3 DNA is TGTGCCAGCACCACCGGGGGGACGGCCTATGGCTACACCTTC. Its protein product is CASTTGGTAYGYTF. The chain joins TRBV6-5 to TRBJ1-2; maybe TRBD1 (5 bases). This CDR3 is 14 amino acids long. Trimming removed 7 bases at V and 4 bases at J, with 16 bases between. Germline assignment: CDR1 MNHEY and CDR2 SVGAGI.

The chain carries TRBV5-1 and TRBJ1-1; 9 nucleotides line up with TRBD1. The germline V gene has CDR1 SGHRS and CDR2 YFSETQ. Unmatched junction bases numbered 6, after V lost 2 bases and J lost 1 base. The CDR3 spans 16 residues. CDR3: CASSFNRGHRNTEAFF. For the CDR3, the DNA is TGCGCCAGCAGCTTCAACAGGGGGCATAGGAACACTGAAGCTTTCTTT. The full variable domain, completed using reference TRBV5-1 and TRBJ1-1, is KAGVTQTPRYLIKTRGQQVTLSCSPISGHRSVSWYQQTPGQGLQFLFEYFSETQRNKGNFPGRFSGRQFSNSRSEMNVSTLELGDSALYLCASSFNRGHRNTEAFFGQGTRLTVV.

The chain has TRBV5-4 and TRBJ2-7; D tentatively fits TRBD1 or TRBD2 (5 bases each). The germline V gene encodes CDR1 SGHNT and CDR2 YYREEE (reference sequence). CDR3 length: 15 residues. Trimming cost V 0 bases and J 1 base, with 11 bases left between them. The CDR3 here is CASSLAVGPSYEQYF. As DNA, the CDR3 is TGTGCCAGCAGCTTGGCAGTGGGACCATCCTACGAGCAGTACTTC. Full variable domain (rest looked up from reference TRBV5-4 and TRBJ2-7): ETGVTQSPTHLIKTRGQQVTLRCSSQSGHNTVSWYQQALGQGPQFIFQYYREEENGRGNFPPRFSGLQFPNYSSELNVNALELDDSALYLCASSLAVGPSYEQYFGPGTRLTVT.

This sequence joins TRBV29-1 and TRBJ1-5; possible D gene TRBD1, 5 bases. Germline V gene data show CDR1 as SQVTM and CDR2 as ANQGSEA. The V end was cut by 6 bases, the J end by 5 bases, with 11 bases between. This CDR3 is 12 amino acids long. As DNA, the CDR3 is TGCAGCGTGACTCAGGGTGATCAGCCCCAGCATTTT. Its translation is CSVTQGDQPQHF. The full variable domain, its missing parts supplied by reference TRBV29-1 and TRBJ1-5, is SAVISQKPSRDICQRGTSLTIQCQVDSQVTMMFWYRQQPGQSLTLIATANQGSEATYESGFVIDKFPISRPNLTFSTLTVSNMSPEDSSIYLCSVTQGDQPQHFGDGTRLSIL.

The rearrangement joins TRBV6-6 to TRBJ2-1; 10 nucleotides agree with TRBD2. The CDR3 consists of 15 residues. Germline CDR1 and CDR2: MNHNY and SVGAGI (reference sequence). V shed 6 bases, J shed 7 bases, and the junction held 9 bases outside the gene matches. The CDR3 DNA sequence: TGTGCCAGCAGAGACGCCGGGACTAGCGAAAATGAGCAGTTCTTC. Translation gives CASRDAGTSENEQFF.

This chain uses TRBV6-6 with TRBJ1-5; D not certain. CDR1 and CDR2 from the germline V gene are MNHNY and SVGAGI (reference sequence). Trimming took off 6 bases at V and 1 base at J, with 13 bases between the two ends. There are 15 residues in the CDR3. This CDR3 is CASSLTTDSNQPQHF. The CDR3 DNA is TGTGCCAGCAGCTTAACAACCGACAGCAATCAGCCCCAGCATTTT.

This chain connects TRBV5-1 to TRBJ1-2, with 9 bases that match TRBD1. Germline assignment: CDR1 SGHRS and CDR2 YFSETQ. Germline trimming cut 4 bases from V and 4 bases from J; bases unmatched to any gene: 11. The CDR3 is made up of 16 amino acids. The chain's CDR3 is CASSRGQGLWSYGYTF. CDR3 in DNA: TGCGCCAGCAGCAGGGGACAGGGCCTATGGAGCTATGGCTACACCTTC. The whole variable domain, remainder taken from reference TRBV5-1 and TRBJ1-2, is KAGVTQTPRYLIKTRGQQVTLSCSPISGHRSVSWYQQTPGQGLQFLFEYFSETQRNKGNFPGRFSGRQFSNSRSEMNVSTLELGDSALYLCASSRGQGLWSYGYTFGSGTRLTVV.

J is TRBJ1-4 and V is TRBV30; 8 bases are a match to TRBD1. Looked up from germline, CDR1 is GTSNPN and CDR2 is SVGIG (reference sequence). Trimming cost V 7 bases and J 0 bases; bases outside gene matches: 4. The CDR3 loop spans 14 amino acids. As DNA, the CDR3 is TGTGCCTCACGGACAGGGACAACTAATGAAAAACTGTTTTTT. Translated, it gives CASRTGTTNEKLFF.

In this sample, this clone turned up once. The chain employs TRBV7-8 and TRBJ2-1; 8 bases are a match to TRBD2. Germline loops: CDR1 SGHVS, CDR2 FQNEAQ. The CDR3 loop spans 15 amino acids. J gave up 3 bases and V 2 bases, and 3 bases lay outside the gene matches. CDR3 in DNA: TGTGCCAGCAGCTTAATTGCGGGGGGCTACAATGAGCAGTTCTTC. It is translated as CASSLIAGGYNEQFF. The full variable domain, its missing parts supplied by reference TRBV7-8 and TRBJ2-1, is GAGVSQSPRYKVAKRGQDVALRCDPISGHVSLFWYQQALGQGPEFLTYFQNEAQLDKSGLPSDRFFAERPEGSVSTLKIQRTQQEDSAVYLCASSLIAGGYNEQFFGPGTRLTVL.

The chain is built from TRBV5-3 and TRBJ2-1; 7 bases agree with TRBD2. TRBV5-3 is identified as an open reading frame with a role that is uncertain. CDR3 length equals 14 residues. V shed 0 bases and J 8 bases; nucleotides not matched to a gene: 5. The CDR3 DNA follows: TGTGCCAGAAGCTTGGTTAGCGGGCTTCATGAGCAGTTCTTC. Protein product: CARSLVSGLHEQFF.

The genes are TRBV7-9 and TRBJ2-5; 7 bases agree with TRBD1. This CDR3 is 14 amino acids long. J gave up 7 bases and V 5 bases, and 10 bases lay outside the gene matches. Germline V gene sequence: CDR1 SEHNR, CDR2 FQNEAQ (reference sequence). The DNA of the CDR3 is TGTGCCAGCAGCCGGGACAGAAGCAGCCCGACCCAGTACTTC. This codes for CASSRDRSSPTQYF. Looking up the rest from reference TRBV7-9 and TRBJ2-5 gives the full variable domain: DTGVSQNPRHKITKRGQNVTFRCDPISEHNRLYWYRQTLGQGPEFLTYFQNEAQLEKSRLLSDRFSAERPKGSFSTLEIQRTEQGDSAMYLCASSRDRSSPTQYFGPGTRLLVL.

This clone appeared a few times. CDR3 sequence (DNA): TGTGCCAGCAGTCCCAGGACACTCATACTCCATGAGCAGTTCTTC. Translating it yields CASSPRTLILHEQFF. The chain employs TRBV28 and TRBJ2-1; D perhaps matches TRBD1 (5 bases). The CDR3 loop spans 15 amino acids. Trimming cost V 5 bases and J 8 bases, with 19 bases left between them. Germline V gives CDR1 MDHEN, CDR2 SYDVKM. Full variable domain (outside the CDR3, taken from reference TRBV28 and TRBJ2-1): DVKVTQSSRYLVKRTGEKVFLECVQDMDHENMFWYRQDPGLGLRLIYFSYDVKMKEKGDIPEGYSVSREKKERFSLILESASTNQTSMYLCASSPRTLILHEQFFGPGTRLTVL.

As DNA, the CDR3 is TGCAGCGTTGAAGTTCCGCTGAGTTACGAGCAGTACTTC. Its protein product is CSVEVPLSYEQYF. The chain carries TRBV29-1 and TRBJ2-7; D gene uncertain. The CDR3 extends over 13 amino acids. Germline V gene data show CDR1 as SQVTM and CDR2 as ANQGSEA. Trimming removed 1 base from V and 4 bases from J, with 11 bases in between.

The V call is TRBV12-2, the J call TRBJ2-5. TRBV12-2 is flagged as a pseudogene. The CDR3 runs to 14 residues. The CDR3 region is CASRLEERDETQYF. CDR3 sequence (DNA): TGTGCAAGTCGCTTAGAGGAGAGGGACGAGACCCAGTACTTC.

The CDR3 loop reads CASSFRRSPQETQYF. The CDR3 bases are TGTGCCAGCAGTTTCCGACGGAGTCCACAAGAGACCCAGTACTTC. The V and J genes are TRBV28 and TRBJ2-5; D is uncertain. CDR1 is MDHEN and CDR2 is SYDVKM in the germline V gene. This CDR3 has 15 amino acids. The V and J ends lost 3 bases and 2 bases respectively, with 13 bases between them. Combining the CDR3 with reference TRBV28 and TRBJ2-5 gives the whole variable domain DVKVTQSSRYLVKRTGEKVFLECVQDMDHENMFWYRQDPGLGLRLIYFSYDVKMKEKGDIPEGYSVSREKKERFSLILESASTNQTSMYLCASSFRRSPQETQYFGPGTRLLVL.

The chain joins TRBV19 to TRBJ2-7; possibly TRBD1 for D (6 bases). The germline V gene has CDR1 LNHDA and CDR2 SQIVND (reference sequence). This CDR3 region has 14 residues. The germline V and J ends were trimmed by 5 bases and 4 bases, with 15 bases remaining between them. CDR3 in amino acids: CASSLVRDTYEQYF. CDR3 bases: TGTGCCAGTAGTTTGGTCCGGGACACGTACGAGCAGTACTTC.